Below are 16 T cell receptor beta chains sequenced from a single sample in a study of memory CD4+ T cells and cytomegalovirus serostatus. The sort gate was single viable CD3+CD4+CD8-CD45RO+ cells for memory CD4+ T cells. Measured with immunoSEQ multiplex PCR; TCRdb has only the in-frame clones, and not every one. The sample consists of about 50,000 clones, 82% of them appearing once. The sequenced sample was memory CD4+ T cells from blood. Receptor source: an adult in good health and CMV-seronegative.

The chain combines TRBV27 with TRBJ1-1; D is ambiguous. The V end lost 2 bases, the J end lost 1 base, and 8 bases lay between the germline ends. The CDR3 spans 14 residues. Germline V lookup: CDR1 MNHEY, CDR2 SMNVEV (reference sequence). The CDR3 nucleotides are TGTGCCAGCAGTTTAACTCCGGGGAACACTGAAGCTTTCTTT. Translation: CASSLTPGNTEAFF.

This rearrangement joins TRBV4-2 to TRBJ1-3; no clear D. The CDR3 sequence is 15 residues long. CDR1 is LGHNA and CDR2 is YNFKEQ in the germline V gene. V dropped 0 bases and J dropped 4 bases, with 10 bases sitting between them. The CDR3 loop reads CASSQDLTGGNTIYF. The CDR3 DNA sequence: TGTGCCAGCAGCCAAGATTTAACGGGGGGAAACACCATATATTTT.

The chain links TRBV6-1 to TRBJ2-3; D is unresolved. Germline V CDR1 and CDR2: MNHNS, SASEGT. With 3 bases removed from V and 0 bases from J, the gap between germline ends came to 13 bases. The CDR3 contains 16 residues. CDR3 sequence (DNA): TGTGCCAGCAGTGATTTTCGGGTCTCTAGCACAGATACGCAGTATTTT. This translates into CASSDFRVSSTDTQYF.

This clone has only a few counts. At one boundary the junction diverges from the germline segment, which might be a read error. J is TRBJ1-3 and V is TRBV2; D is unresolved. CDR1 and CDR2 (germline): SNHLY, FYNNEI. The CDR3 runs to 13 residues. In DNA, the CDR3 is TGTGCCAGCAGTCGGAGTGGAAGGGCCCAAAGGGATTTT. It yields the protein CASSRSGRAQRDF. The whole variable domain, filled in from reference TRBV2 and TRBJ1-3, reads EPEVTQTPSHQVTQMGQEVILRCVPISNHLYFYWYRQILGQKVEFLVSFYNNEISEKSEIFDDQFSVERPDGSNFTLKIRSTKLEDSAMYFCASSRSGRAQRDFGEGSWLTVV.

CDR3 loop: CSVGRLDEGGTNEKLFF. The CDR3 DNA reads TGCAGCGTTGGCCGATTGGATGAGGGGGGAACTAATGAAAAACTGTTTTTT. The chain recombines TRBV29-1 with TRBJ1-4, with D maybe TRBD1 (6 bases). Germline V CDR1 and CDR2: SQVTM, ANQGSEA. The ends were cut back, 4 bases at V and 1 base at J, with 19 bases in the middle. The CDR3 is made up of 17 amino acids.

This clone was recorded only once. The chain links TRBV2 to TRBJ2-5, with a weak D call TRBD1 (5 bases). The CDR3 consists of 11 residues. Deletions cut 8 bases from V and 3 bases from J, with 7 bases between. Germline CDR1 reads SNHLY; CDR2 reads FYNNEI. DNA for the CDR3: TGTGCCAGCGGACAAAAAGAGACCCAGTACTTC. Translation gives CASGQKETQYF.

This sequence joins TRBV30 and TRBJ1-2; D uncertain. Germline CDR1 is GTSNPN and CDR2 is SVGIG (reference sequence). Trimming removed 8 bases from V and 0 bases from J, with 19 bases in between. The length of the CDR3 is 15 residues. The CDR3: CAGFSRMVTNYGYTF. In DNA, the CDR3 is TGTGCCGGGTTTTCGAGGATGGTAACTAACTATGGCTACACCTTC.

This clone was observed a few times. The V call is TRBV29-1, the J call TRBJ2-7; the match to TRBD1 covers 8 bases. This CDR3 spans 15 amino acids. Germline-derived CDR1 and CDR2 are SQVTM and ANQGSEA. Trimming removed 6 bases from V and 2 bases from J; junction bases left unmatched: 12. The CDR3 nucleotides read TGCAGCGTCGGAGGACAGGGATGGTCAACCTACGAGCAGTACTTC. It is translated as CSVGGQGWSTYEQYF.

J is TRBJ2-2 and V is TRBV7-7; 8 bases agree with TRBD2. CDR1 is SSHAT, CDR2 FNYEAQ, per germline (reference sequence). CDR3 length: 15 amino acids. The CDR3 DNA reads as TGTGCTACCCCGGGGGGGGGATCGAGAACCGGGGAGCTGTTTTTT. Its protein is CATPGGGSRTGELFF.

The chain employs TRBV12-5 and TRBJ2-7; 9 nucleotides line up with TRBD1. The CDR3 extends over 12 amino acids. From germline, CDR1 is LGHNT and CDR2 FRNRAP. CDR3 region: CGDRVWIYEQYF. CDR3 DNA: TGTGGGGACAGGGTTTGGATCTACGAGCAGTACTTC. Full variable domain (rest looked up from reference TRBV12-5 and TRBJ2-7): DARVTQTPRHKVTEMGQEVTMRCQPILGHNTVFWYRQTMMQGLELLAYFRNRAPLDDSGMPKDRFSAEMPDATLATLKIQPSEPRDSAVYFCGDRVWIYEQYFGPGTRLTVT.

V and J are TRBV7-2 and TRBJ2-1; D not certain. Between the trimmed V and J ends, which lost 3 bases and 0 bases, there was a span of 9 bases. CDR1 is SGHTA, CDR2 FQGNSA, per germline. The CDR3 covers 15 residues. The CDR3 DNA reads TGTGCCAGCAGCTTTCAGGAGAGCTCCTACAATGAGCAGTTCTTC. Amino acids: CASSFQESSYNEQFF.

The J gene is TRBJ1-6, the V gene TRBV2; D is uncertain. CDR3 size: 14 residues. V lost 3 bases and J lost 9, with 12 bases in between. Germline V CDR1 and CDR2: SNHLY, FYNNEI. The DNA of the CDR3 is TGTGCCAGCAGTGAGGTCCCTTCGGGTTCACCCCTCCACTTT. Amino acids: CASSEVPSGSPLHF.

V and J are TRBV7-2 and TRBJ1-1, with TRBD1 matching over 8 bases. V lost 5 bases, J lost 4 bases, and 6 bases stayed unmatched. The CDR3 is 14 residues long. CDR1 is SGHTA and CDR2 is FQGNSA in the germline V gene. The CDR3 loop is CASSPGQAITEAFF. In DNA, the CDR3 is TGTGCCAGCAGCCCGGGACAGGCCATCACTGAAGCTTTCTTT. Using reference TRBV7-2 and TRBJ1-1 for the parts outside the CDR3, the full variable domain is GAGVSQSPSNKVTEKGKDVELRCDPISGHTALYWYRQSLGQGLEFLIYFQGNSAPDKSGLPSDRFSAERTGGSVSTLTIQRTQQEDSAVYLCASSPGQAITEAFFGQGTRLTVV.

The V gene is TRBV4-2, the J gene TRBJ2-1, with TRBD2 identical over 12 bases. V lost 2 bases, J lost 4 bases, and 3 bases stayed unmatched. CDR1 is LGHNA and CDR2 is YNFKEQ in the germline V gene. The CDR3 spans 16 residues. CDR3 sequence (DNA): TGTGCCAGCAGCCAATTAACTAGCGGGGGGTACAATGAGCAGTTCTTC. Encoded protein: CASSQLTSGGYNEQFF.

The rearrangement uses TRBV7-2 and TRBJ2-3, with TRBD2 as a possible D gene (7 bases). The CDR3 extends over 15 amino acids. Germline-derived CDR1 and CDR2 are SGHTA and FQGNSA. Trimming stripped 5 bases from V and 1 base from J, with 13 bases between. This CDR3 reads CASSPGGPGTDTQYF. DNA of the CDR3: TGTGCCAGCAGCCCCGGGGGGCCTGGCACAGATACGCAGTATTTT.

The chain joins TRBV7-2 to TRBJ1-2; 8 bases align to TRBD1. This CDR3 comprises 13 residues. Germline CDR1 reads SGHTA; CDR2 reads FQGNSA. V trimming: 8 bases; J trimming: 7 bases; junction bases outside the gene matches: 9. The DNA for the CDR3 is TGTGCCAGCCGATTGGACAGGGCACTTGGCTACACCTTC. It translates to CASRLDRALGYTF.